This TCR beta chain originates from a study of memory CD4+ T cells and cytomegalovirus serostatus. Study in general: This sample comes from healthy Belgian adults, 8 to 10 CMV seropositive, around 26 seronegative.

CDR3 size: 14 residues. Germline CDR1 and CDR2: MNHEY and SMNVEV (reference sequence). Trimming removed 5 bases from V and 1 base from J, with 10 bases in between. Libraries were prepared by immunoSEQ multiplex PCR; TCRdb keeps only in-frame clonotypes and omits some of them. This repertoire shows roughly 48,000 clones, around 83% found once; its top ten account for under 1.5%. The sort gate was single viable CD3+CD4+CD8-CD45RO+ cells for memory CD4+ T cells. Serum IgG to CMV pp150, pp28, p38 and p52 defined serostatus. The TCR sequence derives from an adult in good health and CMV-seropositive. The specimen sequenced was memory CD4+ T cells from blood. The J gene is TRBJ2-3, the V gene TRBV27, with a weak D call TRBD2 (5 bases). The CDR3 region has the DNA TGTGCCAGCAGTCCCGGACTCGGCACAGATACGCAGTATTTT. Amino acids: CASSPGLGTDTQYF.